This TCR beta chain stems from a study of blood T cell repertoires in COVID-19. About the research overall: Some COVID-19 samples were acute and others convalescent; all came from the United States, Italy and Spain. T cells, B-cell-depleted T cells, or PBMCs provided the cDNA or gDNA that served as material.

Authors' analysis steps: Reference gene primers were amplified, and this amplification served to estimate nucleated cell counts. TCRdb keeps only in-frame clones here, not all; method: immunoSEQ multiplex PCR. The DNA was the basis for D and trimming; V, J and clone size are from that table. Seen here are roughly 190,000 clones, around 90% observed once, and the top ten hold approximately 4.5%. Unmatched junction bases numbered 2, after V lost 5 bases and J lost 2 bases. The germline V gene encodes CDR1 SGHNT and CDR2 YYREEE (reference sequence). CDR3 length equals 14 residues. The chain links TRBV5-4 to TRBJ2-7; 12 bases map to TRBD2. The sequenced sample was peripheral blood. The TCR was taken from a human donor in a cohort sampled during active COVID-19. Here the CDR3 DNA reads TGTGCCAGCAGACTAGCGGGAGGTCCCTACGAGCAGTACTTC. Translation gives CASRLAGGPYEQYF.